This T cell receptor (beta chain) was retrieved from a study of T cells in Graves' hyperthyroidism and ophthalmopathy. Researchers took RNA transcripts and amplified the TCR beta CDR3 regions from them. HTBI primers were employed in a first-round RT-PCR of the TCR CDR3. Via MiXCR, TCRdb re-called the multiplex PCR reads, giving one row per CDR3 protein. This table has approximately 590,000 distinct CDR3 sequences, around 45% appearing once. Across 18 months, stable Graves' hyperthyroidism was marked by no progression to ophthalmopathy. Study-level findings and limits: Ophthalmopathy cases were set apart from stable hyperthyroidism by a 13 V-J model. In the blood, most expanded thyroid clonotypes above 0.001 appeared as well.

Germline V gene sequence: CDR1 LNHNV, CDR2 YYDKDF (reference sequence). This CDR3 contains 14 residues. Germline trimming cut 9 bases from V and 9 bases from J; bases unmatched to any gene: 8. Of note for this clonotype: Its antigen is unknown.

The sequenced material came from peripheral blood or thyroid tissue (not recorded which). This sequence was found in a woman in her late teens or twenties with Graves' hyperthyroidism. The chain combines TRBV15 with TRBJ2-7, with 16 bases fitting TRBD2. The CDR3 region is CATGLAGGPDTQYF. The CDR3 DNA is TGTGCCACGGGACTAGCGGGAGGGCCAGATACGCAGTACTTC.